This passage covers 12 T cell receptor beta chains from one sample sequenced in a study of T cell responses to AZD1222 COVID-19 vaccine (dated by TCRdb to the early 2020s). The method was the immunoSEQ multiplex PCR assay. The table comes from immuneACCESS by way of TCRdb, which keeps in-frame sequences with V and J called. Part of the clones is missing from these tables; in studies checked, under half for an unresolved V gene and the rest for unknown reasons. The sample table lists about 210,000 clones, 92% of them with a count of one. In total, the top ten clones hold 1% to 1.5% of the sample. This specimen's time point label, interpreted: baseline before first vaccination. The specimen was peripheral blood, collected on day 0 of AZD1222 vaccination. The receptor source for this set is an adult in good health.

This chain connects TRBV19 to TRBJ1-5; 9 bases line up with TRBD1. The germline V gene has CDR1 LNHDA and CDR2 SQIVND (reference sequence). The V gene end was trimmed by 6 bases and the J gene end by 3 bases; junction bases not matched to a gene: 6. This CDR3 has 15 residues. The chain's CDR3 is CASSATGGFNQPQHF. The CDR3 bases are TGTGCCAGTAGCGCGACAGGGGGATTCAATCAGCCCCAGCATTTT.

The chain has TRBV12-3 or TRBV12-4 and TRBJ2-5; D ambiguous. Trimming removed 7 bases at V and 4 bases at J, with 13 bases between. The CDR3 is 13 amino acids. CDR3 in amino acids: CASTAGNAETQYF. In nucleotides, the CDR3 is TGTGCCAGCACCGCAGGAAACGCAGAGACCCAGTACTTC.

V usage is TRBV5-1 and J usage is TRBJ2-1; no reliable D call. The V end was cut by 4 bases, the J end by 7 bases, with 12 bases between. Germline V gene lookup returns CDR1 SGHRS and CDR2 YFSETQ. The CDR3 length is 13 residues. DNA of the CDR3: TGCGCCAGCAGCCCTTTAGTAGGGAATGAGCAGTTCTTC. Translating it yields CASSPLVGNEQFF.

This clone was counted only a few times. V and J are TRBV5-1 and TRBJ1-6, with a possible D match to TRBD1 (5 bases). This CDR3 has 14 residues. The germline V and J ends were trimmed by 1 base and 7 bases, with 9 bases remaining between them. Germline loops: CDR1 SGHRS, CDR2 YFSETQ. The CDR3 DNA reads TGCGCCAGCAGCTTGCCGCAGGGCAATTCACCCCTCCACTTT. As protein: CASSLPQGNSPLHF.

V usage is TRBV19 and J usage is TRBJ2-2, with TRBD2 as a possible D gene (5 bases). The CDR3 length is 14 residues. Trimming left V 9 bases short and J 5 bases short, with 16 bases between. The germline CDR1 and CDR2 sequences are LNHDA and SQIVND (reference sequence). CDR3 DNA sequence: TGTGCCAGCCGCTCCCCGGGGAAAACCGGGGAGCTGTTTTTT. Translating gives CASRSPGKTGELFF.

The CDR3 DNA follows: TGCGCCAGCAGCCAAGAATCGGTGACACGTCGAACAGGCTACACCTTC. It yields the protein CASSQESVTRRTGYTF. The V and J genes are TRBV4-3 and TRBJ1-2; D gene ambiguous. CDR1 is LGHNA and CDR2 is YSLEER in the germline V gene. The CDR3 consists of 16 residues. The V end lost 0 bases, the J end lost 8 bases, and 19 bases lay between the germline ends.

The DNA of the CDR3 is TGTGCCAGCAGCCAAGACTGGCTGGGACAGGGACAGACCGGGGAGCTGTTTTTT. This encodes CASSQDWLGQGQTGELFF. The chain links TRBV3-1 (or the pseudogene TRBV3-2) to TRBJ2-2, with 9 bases identical to TRBD1. Per germline, CDR1 LGHDT and CDR2 YNNKEL (reference sequence). This CDR3 region has 18 residues. V was clipped by 0 bases and J by 5 bases; unmatched bases: 10.

This clone was recorded only once. The rearrangement links TRBV9 to TRBJ1-1; D unresolved. The CDR3 is 13 amino acids. Germline V gene data show CDR1 as SGDLS and CDR2 as YYNGEE. The germline V and J ends were trimmed by 4 bases and 0 bases, with 7 bases remaining between them. CDR3 loop: CASSPRMNTEAFF. The CDR3 DNA follows: TGTGCCAGCAGCCCCAGGATGAACACTGAAGCTTTCTTT.

This clone is a singleton in its sample. The CDR3 DNA sequence: TGTGCCAGCAGCGTAGGAGGGCTCCGGTCACCCCTCCACTTT. Residues: CASSVGGLRSPLHF. The chain uses TRBV9 and TRBJ1-6; D call uncertain. The germline V gene has CDR1 SGDLS and CDR2 YYNGEE. The ends were cut back, 0 bases at V and 10 bases at J, with 11 bases in the middle. The CDR3 runs 14 residues.

This clone has only one observation. J is TRBJ1-3 and V is TRBV18; D unresolved. The V end lost 2 bases, the J end lost 2 bases, and 10 bases lay between the germline ends. The CDR3 runs 15 residues. The germline V gene encodes CDR1 KGHSH and CDR2 LQKENI. In DNA, the CDR3 is TGTGCCAGCTCACCAGCTGTCCCAACTGGAAACACCATATATTTT. Translating it yields CASSPAVPTGNTIYF.

The chain recombines TRBV25-1 with TRBJ1-2; the D is unclear. Germline CDR1 MGHDK, CDR2 SYGVNS. The CDR3 sequence is 12 residues long. V was cut by 3 bases and J by 5 bases, with 7 bases left in between. CDR3 sequence: CASSEGLYGYTF. The CDR3 DNA is TGTGCCAGCAGTGAGGGTTTATATGGCTACACCTTC.

This clone was observed a single time. The gene calls are TRBV4-2 and TRBJ2-1; 9 positions match TRBD1. The V segment lost 6 bases and the J segment 6 bases; nucleotides outside the gene matches: 12. This CDR3 has 16 residues. Germline lookup yields CDR1 LGHNA and CDR2 YNFKEQ. CDR3: CASSLNRDRASNEQFF. CDR3 bases: TGTGCCAGCAGTCTTAACCGGGACAGGGCAAGCAATGAGCAGTTCTTC.